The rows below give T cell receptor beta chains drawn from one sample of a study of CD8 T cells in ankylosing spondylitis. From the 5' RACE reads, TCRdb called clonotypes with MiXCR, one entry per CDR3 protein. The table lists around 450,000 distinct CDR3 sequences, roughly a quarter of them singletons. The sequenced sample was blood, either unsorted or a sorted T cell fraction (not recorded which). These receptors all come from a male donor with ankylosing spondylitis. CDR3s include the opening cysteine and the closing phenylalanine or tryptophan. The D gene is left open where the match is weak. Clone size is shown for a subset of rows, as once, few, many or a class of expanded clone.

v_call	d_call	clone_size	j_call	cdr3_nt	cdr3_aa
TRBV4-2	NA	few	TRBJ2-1	TGTGCCAGCAGCCACCTAACGGGGGCCTCCTACAATGAGCAGTTCTTC	CASSHLTGASYNEQFF
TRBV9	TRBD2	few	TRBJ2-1	TGTGCCAGCAGCGTAGCAACTAGCGCATGGAATGAGCAGTTCTTC	CASSVATSAWNEQFF
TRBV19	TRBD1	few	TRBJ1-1	TGTGCCAGTACCTCGGGAGGGGGCCGCACTGAAGCTTTCTTT	CASTSGGGRTEAFF
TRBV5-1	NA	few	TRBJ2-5	TGCGCCAGCAGCTGGGACACCGTGGAGACCCAGTACTTC	CASSWDTVETQYF
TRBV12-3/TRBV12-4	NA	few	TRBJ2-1	TGTGCCAGCAGCCGGGACTCCGAGCAGTTCTTC	CASSRDSEQFF
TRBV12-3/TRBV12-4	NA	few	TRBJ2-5	TGTGCCAGCAGCACCCCGGACAAACAAGAGACCCAGTACTTC	CASSTPDKQETQYF
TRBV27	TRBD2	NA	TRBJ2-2	TGTGCCAGCAGTTTGACTAGCGGGAGGACGGGTTATGTGGAGCTGTTTTTT	CASSLTSGRTGYVELFF
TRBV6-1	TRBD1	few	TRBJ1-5	TGTGCCAGCACAAGTGGGACAGGGAGGGGTCAGCCCCAGCATTTT	CASTSGTGRGQPQHF
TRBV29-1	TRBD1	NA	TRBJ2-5	TGCAGCGTGGAAAAGACAGGGAGTGAGACCCAGTACTTC	CSVEKTGSETQYF
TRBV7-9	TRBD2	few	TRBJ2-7	TGTGCCAGCAGCGTCCGTCGGGAGGCATCCTACGAGCAGTACTTC	CASSVRREASYEQYF
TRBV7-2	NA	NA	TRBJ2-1	TGTGCCAGCACTCCTAGGCCCGGGAAGAGGTACAATGAGCAGTTCTTC	CASTPRPGKRYNEQFF
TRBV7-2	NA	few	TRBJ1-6	TGTGCCAGCAGCCCCGGAGCCCTTTCACCCCTCCACTTT	CASSPGALSPLHF
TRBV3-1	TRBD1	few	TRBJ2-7	TGTGCCAGCAGCCAAGGGGCAGGGGGTTCCGCCTACGAGCAGTACTTC	CASSQGAGGSAYEQYF
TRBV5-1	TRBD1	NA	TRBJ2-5	TGCGCCAGCAAGAGGGCCAGGGGGCAAGAGACCCAGTACTTC	CASKRARGQETQYF
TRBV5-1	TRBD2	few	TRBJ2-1	TGCGCCAGCAGCACCTCCGGGACTACCCACAATGAGCAGTTCTTC	CASSTSGTTHNEQFF
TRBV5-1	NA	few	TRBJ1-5	TGCGCCAGCAACCTTGACGGGTCTCGGGATCAGCCCCAGCATTTT	CASNLDGSRDQPQHF
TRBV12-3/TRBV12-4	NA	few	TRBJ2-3	TGTGCCAGCAGTTTTGACAGGAACCCTCGCACAGATACGCAGTATTTT	CASSFDRNPRTDTQYF
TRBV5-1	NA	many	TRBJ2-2	TGCGCCAGCAGCTTGTCCGGGGAGCTGTTTTTT	CASSLSGELFF
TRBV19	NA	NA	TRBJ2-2	TGTGCCAGTAGTAACACAGGGACCGGGGAGCTGTTTTTT	CASSNTGTGELFF
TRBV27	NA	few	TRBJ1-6	TGTGCCAGCAGACGAGCAGGGTGGGATTCACCCCTCCACTTT	CASRRAGWDSPLHF